Following are 16 T cell receptor beta chains from one sample sequenced in a study of cytomegalovirus exposure and HLA in healthy donors. Amplification used 60 Vbeta primers and 13 Jbeta primers. Clones were sequenced by immunoSEQ multiplex PCR, and TCRdb holds only the in-frame ones, with some missing. In total, the table holds tens of thousands of clones. The source material was PBMCs. Receptors originate from a man aged 50-60 years in good health and CMV-seropositive.

The chain employs TRBV5-4 and TRBJ2-3, with 10 bases identical to TRBD1. Unmatched junction bases numbered 6, after V lost 3 bases and J lost 5 bases. Germline V lookup: CDR1 SGHNT, CDR2 YYREEE (reference sequence). The CDR3 loop spans 15 amino acids. CDR3 residues: CASSSTGGELDTQYF. The CDR3 nucleotides are TGTGCCAGCAGCTCGACAGGGGGCGAACTAGATACGCAGTATTTT.

The chain couples TRBV29-1 to TRBJ1-2; D not resolved. V lost 1 base, J lost 4 bases, and 7 bases lay in between. This CDR3 spans 12 amino acids. From germline, CDR1 is SQVTM and CDR2 ANQGSEA. DNA of the CDR3: TGCAGCGTTGAAGGAGGTGCCTATGGCTACACCTTC. Residues: CSVEGGAYGYTF.

The chain employs TRBV5-6 and TRBJ1-6; 11 positions agree with TRBD1. The CDR3 runs to 16 residues. V was clipped by 2 bases and J by 10 bases; unmatched bases: 8. Germline CDR1 reads SGHDT; CDR2 reads YYEEEE. DNA for the CDR3: TGTGCCAGCAGCTTAGGACAGGGGGCGTTTCAATCACCCCTCCACTTT. Protein product: CASSLGQGAFQSPLHF.

This chain joins TRBV25-1 and TRBJ1-5, with D possibly matching TRBD1 (6 bases). V was clipped by 8 bases and J by 0 bases, with 14 bases between them. CDR1 is MGHDK and CDR2 is SYGVNS in the germline V gene. The CDR3 has 15 residues. The CDR3 here is CASFQTGFSNQPQHF. The CDR3 DNA is TGTGCCAGCTTCCAAACAGGGTTTAGCAATCAGCCCCAGCATTTT.

V and J are TRBV6-6 and TRBJ2-6, with 7 bases matching TRBD2. CDR1 is MNHNY, CDR2 SVGAGI, per germline (reference sequence). The CDR3 is made up of 15 amino acids. The junction had 0 bases not matched to a gene; V was cut back by 2 bases and J by 2 bases. The CDR3 DNA sequence: TGTGCCAGCAGTTACGGACTAGCTGGGGCCAACGTCCTGACTTTC. Translation: CASSYGLAGANVLTF.

The chain employs TRBV5-1 and TRBJ2-1, with D tentatively TRBD2 (5 bases). The CDR3 runs to 12 residues. The V and J ends lost 2 bases and 6 bases respectively, with 6 bases between them. CDR1 SGHRS and CDR2 YFSETQ come from the germline V gene. Here the CDR3 DNA reads TGCGCCAGCAGCTTCCGGGGCAATGAGCAGTTCTTC. Its protein is CASSFRGNEQFF.

The rearrangement links TRBV19 to TRBJ1-2, with D tentatively TRBD1 (6 bases). V was pared by 3 bases and J by 8 bases, with 16 bases between. The CDR3 sequence is 14 residues long. Germline-derived CDR1 and CDR2 are LNHDA and SQIVND (reference sequence). CDR3 bases: TGTGCCAGTAGTATCACGATACAGGGTGGAGGCTACACCTTC. Translating gives CASSITIQGGGYTF.

J is TRBJ2-1 and V is TRBV9; D might be TRBD2 (5 bases). The CDR3 sequence is 15 residues long. V was cut by 0 bases and J by 1 base, with 8 bases left in between. The germline V gene has CDR1 SGDLS and CDR2 YYNGEE. The CDR3 nucleotides read TGTGCCAGCAGCGTAGAGGGAGAGTCCTACAATGAGCAGTTCTTC. Translation gives CASSVEGESYNEQFF.

V gene TRBV6-1 combines with J gene TRBJ1-6, with 7 bases aligning to TRBD1. CDR1 is MNHNS, CDR2 SASEGT, per germline. V lost 0 bases and J lost 10; bases outside the gene matches: 6. The CDR3 spans 15 residues. The CDR3 nucleotides are TGTGCCAGCAGTGAAGCCACAGGGGATGGCTCACCCCTCCACTTT. Translating gives CASSEATGDGSPLHF.

The chain carries TRBV5-1 and TRBJ1-1, with 8 bases matching TRBD1. The CDR3 consists of 16 residues. Germline CDR1 reads SGHRS; CDR2 reads YFSETQ. J was trimmed by 5 bases and V by 4 bases; bases with no gene match: 13. For the CDR3, the DNA is TGCGCCAGCAGCGCGACAGGGGCCAATGTGGATACTGAAGCTTTCTTT. The encoded protein is CASSATGANVDTEAFF.

The chain carries TRBV9 and TRBJ2-2, with 9 bases that match TRBD1. V dropped 5 bases and J dropped 5; count of bases not matched to a gene: 4. Germline V gene data show CDR1 as SGDLS and CDR2 as YYNGEE. The CDR3 totals 14 residues. The CDR3 loop is CASRGTGRTGELFF. As DNA, the CDR3 is TGTGCCAGCAGGGGGACAGGGCGAACCGGGGAGCTGTTTTTT. The complete variable domain, with remaining parts taken from reference TRBV9 and TRBJ2-2, reads DSGVTQTPKHLITATGQRVTLRCSPRSGDLSVYWYQQSLDQGLQFLIQYYNGEERAKGNILERFSAQQFPDLHSELNLSSLELGDSALYFCASRGTGRTGELFFGEGSRLTVL.

The chain combines TRBV5-4 with TRBJ1-2; D not resolved. Germline CDR1 SGHNT, CDR2 YYREEE (reference sequence). This CDR3 has 13 amino acids. V was trimmed by 0 bases and J by 2 bases, leaving 5 bases between them. In DNA form, the CDR3 reads TGTGCCAGCAGCTTGGATCAGAACTATGGCTACACCTTC. It is translated as CASSLDQNYGYTF.

This chain connects TRBV7-2 to TRBJ2-7; the D gene is possibly TRBD2 (7 bases). The germline CDR1 and CDR2 sequences are SGHTA and FQGNSA. The CDR3 length is 13 residues. The V and J ends lost 4 bases and 4 bases respectively, with 11 bases between them. DNA for the CDR3: TGTGCCAGCAGCTCGAGGGGGGGATACGAGCAGTACTTC. It translates to CASSSRGGYEQYF.

The chain links TRBV30 to TRBJ1-1, with 7 bases fitting TRBD1. V lost 4 bases to trimming and J lost 6 bases; unmatched junction nucleotides: 8. CDR1 is GTSNPN, CDR2 SVGIG, per germline (reference sequence). The CDR3 has 13 amino acids. CDR3 nucleotide sequence: TGTGCCTGGAAACCTCAGGGGGTGGCTGAAGCTTTCTTT. Its protein is CAWKPQGVAEAFF.

The chain uses TRBV14 and TRBJ1-3; a weak D match, TRBD1 (6 bases). The CDR3 length is 17 residues. Between the trimmed V and J ends, which lost 8 bases and 4 bases, there was a span of 24 bases. Germline V lookup: CDR1 SGHDN, CDR2 FVKESK. The CDR3 DNA is TGTGCCAGCCAACGAAAATTTACAGGGTTCTTCGGAAACACCATATATTTT. As protein: CASQRKFTGFFGNTIYF.

The V gene is TRBV6-1, the J gene TRBJ2-7; weak D call: TRBD1 (5 bases). Looked up from germline, CDR1 is MNHNS and CDR2 is SASEGT. V lost 4 bases, J lost 7 bases, and 8 bases lay in between. This CDR3 is built from 11 residues. The CDR3: CASSGRQEQYF. DNA of the CDR3: TGTGCCAGCAGTGGTAGACAGGAGCAGTACTTC.